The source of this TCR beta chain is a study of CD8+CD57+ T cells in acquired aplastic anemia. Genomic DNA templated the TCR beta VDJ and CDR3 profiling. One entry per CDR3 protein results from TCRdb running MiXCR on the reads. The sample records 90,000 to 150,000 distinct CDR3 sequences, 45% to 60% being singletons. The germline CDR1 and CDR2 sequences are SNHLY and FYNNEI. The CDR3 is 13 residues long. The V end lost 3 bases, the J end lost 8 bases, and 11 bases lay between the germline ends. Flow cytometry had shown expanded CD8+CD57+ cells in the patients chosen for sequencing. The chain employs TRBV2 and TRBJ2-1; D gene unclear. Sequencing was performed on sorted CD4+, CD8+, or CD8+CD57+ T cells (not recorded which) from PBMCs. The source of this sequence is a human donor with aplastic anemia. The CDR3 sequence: CASSDLRLYEQFF. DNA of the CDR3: TGTGCCAGCAGTGATCTGAGATTGTATGAGCAGTTCTTC.